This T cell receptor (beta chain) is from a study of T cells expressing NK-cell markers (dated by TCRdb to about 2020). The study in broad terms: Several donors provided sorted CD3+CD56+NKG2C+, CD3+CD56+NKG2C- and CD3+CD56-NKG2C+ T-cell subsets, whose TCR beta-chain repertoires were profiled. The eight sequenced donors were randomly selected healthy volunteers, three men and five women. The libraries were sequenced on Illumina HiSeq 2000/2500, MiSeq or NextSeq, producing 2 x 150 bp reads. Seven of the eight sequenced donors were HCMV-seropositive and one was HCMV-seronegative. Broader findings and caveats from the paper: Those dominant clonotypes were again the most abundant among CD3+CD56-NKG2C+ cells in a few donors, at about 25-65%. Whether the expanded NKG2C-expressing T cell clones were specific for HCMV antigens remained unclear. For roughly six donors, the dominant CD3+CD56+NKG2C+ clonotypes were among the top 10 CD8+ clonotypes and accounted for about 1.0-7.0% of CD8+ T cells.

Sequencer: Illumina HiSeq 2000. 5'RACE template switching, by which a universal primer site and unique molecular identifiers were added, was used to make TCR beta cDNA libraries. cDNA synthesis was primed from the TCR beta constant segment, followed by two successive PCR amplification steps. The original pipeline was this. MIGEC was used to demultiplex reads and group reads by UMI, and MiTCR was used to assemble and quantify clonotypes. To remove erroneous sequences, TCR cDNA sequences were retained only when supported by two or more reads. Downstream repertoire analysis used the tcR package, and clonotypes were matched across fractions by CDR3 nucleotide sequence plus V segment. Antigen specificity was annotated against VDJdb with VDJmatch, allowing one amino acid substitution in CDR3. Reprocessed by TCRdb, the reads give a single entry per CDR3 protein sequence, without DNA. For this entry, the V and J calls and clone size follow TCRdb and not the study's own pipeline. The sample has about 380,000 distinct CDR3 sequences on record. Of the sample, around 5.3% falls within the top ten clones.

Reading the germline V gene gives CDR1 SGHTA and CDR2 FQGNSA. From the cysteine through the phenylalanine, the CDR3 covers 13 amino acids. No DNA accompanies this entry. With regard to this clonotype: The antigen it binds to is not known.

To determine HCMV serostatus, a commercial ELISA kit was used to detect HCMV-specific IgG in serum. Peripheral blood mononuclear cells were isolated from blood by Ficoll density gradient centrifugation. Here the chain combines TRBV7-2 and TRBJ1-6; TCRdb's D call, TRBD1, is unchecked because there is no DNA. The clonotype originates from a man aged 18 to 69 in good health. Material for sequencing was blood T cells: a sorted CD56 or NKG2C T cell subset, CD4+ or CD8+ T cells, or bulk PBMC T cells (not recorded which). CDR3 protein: CASSFRQAYPLHF.